This passage covers 12 T cell receptor beta chains from one sample sequenced in a study of cytomegalovirus exposure and HLA in healthy donors. PCR was performed using 60 Vbeta and 13 Jbeta primers. Using immunoSEQ multiplex PCR, the repertoire was profiled, and TCRdb retains in-frame clones only, with some absent. The sample lists 120,000 to 150,000 clones, roughly 80% seen once, with 1.5% to 2% in the top ten. Sample: PBMCs. The receptor source for this set is a woman aged 40-49 years in good health and CMV-seronegative.

The chain uses TRBV9 and TRBJ1-3, with 9 bases matching TRBD1. Germline V CDR1 and CDR2: SGDLS, YYNGEE. With V trimmed by 1 base and J by 2 bases, 7 bases remained unmatched. The CDR3 consists of 17 residues. Written as DNA, the CDR3 is TGTGCCAGCAGCGTAACCACCGGACAGGGGACTGGAAACACCATATATTTT. It codes for CASSVTTGQGTGNTIYF.

This clone was observed once. The chain couples TRBV7-9 to TRBJ2-1; 9 positions match TRBD2. CDR1 and CDR2 (germline): SEHNR, FQNEAQ (reference sequence). The CDR3 spans 15 residues. J gave up 7 bases and V 1 base, and 5 bases lay outside the gene matches. CDR3 coding DNA: TGTGCCAGCAGCTTAGGAGCGGGAGGAGTTAATGAGCAGTTCTTC. Its protein is CASSLGAGGVNEQFF.

This clone came up a few times. The gene calls are TRBV27 and TRBJ2-7; D might be TRBD1 (6 bases). Trimming cost V 3 bases and J 6 bases, with 18 bases left between them. The CDR3 spans 15 residues. CDR1 MNHEY and CDR2 SMNVEV come from the germline V gene (reference sequence). The CDR3 DNA reads TGTGCCAGCAGTTTTACAGGGAACCCCTCATCCGAGCAGTACTTC. It codes for CASSFTGNPSSEQYF.

This clone was recorded once. The chain couples TRBV5-1 to TRBJ2-4; perhaps TRBD1 as D (6 bases). V lost 3 bases and J 0 bases, leaving 13 bases between the germline ends. Germline V gene data show CDR1 as SGHRS and CDR2 as YFSETQ. This CDR3 is built from 16 residues. CDR3 DNA sequence: TGCGCCAGCAGCTCCGAGAGGACAGTAGCCAAAAACATTCAGTACTTC. Residues: CASSSERTVAKNIQYF.

The genes are TRBV5-1 and TRBJ1-1, with a weak D call TRBD1 (5 bases). Between the trimmed V and J ends, which lost 3 bases and 0 bases, there was a span of 9 bases. Germline V gene data show CDR1 as SGHRS and CDR2 as YFSETQ. The CDR3 consists of 14 residues. CDR3 sequence reads: CASSSSTVNTEAFF. CDR3 DNA: TGCGCCAGCAGCTCCTCGACAGTGAACACTGAAGCTTTCTTT.

The chain carries TRBV5-1 and TRBJ1-4; D perhaps matches TRBD1 (6 bases). The CDR3 totals 16 residues. Germline CDR1 reads SGHRS; CDR2 reads YFSETQ. The V end lost 4 bases, the J end lost 3 bases, and 16 bases lay between the germline ends. CDR3 nucleotides: TGCGCCAGCAGCCCCCGCGGGGGCATAGCTAATGAAAAACTGTTTTTT. Translating it yields CASSPRGGIANEKLFF.

The chain uses TRBV6-5 and TRBJ2-6, with D perhaps TRBD1 (6 bases). Trimming took off 6 bases at V and 2 bases at J, with 11 bases between the two ends. This CDR3 spans 15 amino acids. The germline V gene encodes CDR1 MNHEY and CDR2 SVGAGI. CDR3 DNA: TGTGCCAGCAGCAACAGGGTAACTGGGGCCAACGTCCTGACTTTC. Translating it yields CASSNRVTGANVLTF.

The chain employs TRBV19 and TRBJ2-7; D is perhaps TRBD1 (5 bases). Germline loops: CDR1 LNHDA, CDR2 SQIVND (reference sequence). V was cut by 3 bases and J by 4 bases, with 19 bases left in between. This CDR3 is built from 16 residues. In DNA form, the CDR3 reads TGTGCCAGTAGTATTCTCAAGGGGCAGGGTAGGTACGAGCAGTACTTC. This gives the protein CASSILKGQGRYEQYF.

This sequence joins TRBV7-6 and TRBJ1-4; D ambiguous. The CDR3 loop spans 14 amino acids. CDR1 is SGHVS and CDR2 is FNYEAQ in the germline V gene. V lost 5 bases and J lost 5, with 12 bases in between. In nucleotides, the CDR3 is TGTGCCAGCAGCACGACATCCACAAATGAAAAACTGTTTTTT. Translating it yields CASSTTSTNEKLFF.

The CDR3 region is CASSLAGYSGNTIYF. The CDR3 DNA sequence: TGTGCCAGCAGCTTGGCCGGGTACTCTGGAAACACCATATATTTT. The chain uses TRBV5-8 and TRBJ1-3; D remains ambiguous. CDR3 length: 15 amino acids. Trimming pared 0 bases from V and 0 bases from J, leaving 7 bases between. Germline CDR1 SGHTS, CDR2 YDEGEE.

This clone was seen once. The gene calls are TRBV6-4 and TRBJ1-5; TRBD1 matches at 9 bases. Germline lookup yields CDR1 MRHNA and CDR2 SNTAGT. The CDR3 totals 15 residues. The ends lost 5 bases at V and 7 bases at J; junction bases unmatched: 9. This CDR3 reads CASSPTGGASQPQHF. The CDR3 DNA reads as TGTGCCAGCAGTCCAACAGGGGGCGCAAGCCAGCCCCAGCATTTT.

This clone was seen only once. This chain joins TRBV5-1 and TRBJ1-4; D perhaps matches TRBD1 (6 bases). The CDR3 length is 15 residues. Germline V gives CDR1 SGHRS, CDR2 YFSETQ. Trimming cost V 0 bases and J 7 bases, with 13 bases left between them. The CDR3 protein is CASSLDRAYGEKLFF. CDR3 DNA sequence: TGCGCCAGCAGCTTGGACAGGGCATACGGTGAAAAACTGTTTTTT.